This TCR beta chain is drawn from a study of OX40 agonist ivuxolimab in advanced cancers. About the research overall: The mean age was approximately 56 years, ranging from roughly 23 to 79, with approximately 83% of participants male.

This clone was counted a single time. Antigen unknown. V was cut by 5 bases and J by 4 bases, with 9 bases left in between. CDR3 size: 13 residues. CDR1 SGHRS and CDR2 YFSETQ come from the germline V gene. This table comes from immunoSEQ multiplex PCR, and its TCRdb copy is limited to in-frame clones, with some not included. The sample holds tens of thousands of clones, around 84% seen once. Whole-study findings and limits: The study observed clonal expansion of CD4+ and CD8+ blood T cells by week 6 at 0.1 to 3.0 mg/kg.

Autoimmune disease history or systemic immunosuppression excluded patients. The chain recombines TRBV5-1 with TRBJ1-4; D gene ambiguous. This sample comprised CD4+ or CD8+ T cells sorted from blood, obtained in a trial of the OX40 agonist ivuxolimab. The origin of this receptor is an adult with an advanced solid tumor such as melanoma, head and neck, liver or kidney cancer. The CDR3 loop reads CASRQTVNEKLFF. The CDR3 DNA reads TGCGCCAGCAGGCAGACGGTTAATGAAAAACTGTTTTTT.